A single sample is the source of the 15 T cell receptor beta chains below, sequenced in a study of cytomegalovirus exposure and HLA in healthy donors. The study ran its PCR with 60 Vbeta and 13 Jbeta primers. Measured with immunoSEQ multiplex PCR; TCRdb has only the in-frame clones, and not every one. The data contain under 130,000 clones, more than 60% of them singletons. The material sequenced was PBMCs. All receptors come from a woman aged 35 to 49 in good health and CMV-seropositive.

This clone has more than one count but fewer than ten. This chain links TRBV5-1 with TRBJ2-1; 8 bases are shared with TRBD1. Germline CDR1 SGHRS, CDR2 YFSETQ. The CDR3 sequence is 16 residues long. Losses at the gene ends were 0 bases for V and 9 bases for J; bases not matched to a gene: 11. Here the CDR3 reads CASSLDRGQGIIEQFF. CDR3 nucleotide sequence: TGCGCCAGCAGCTTGGATAGAGGACAGGGTATTATTGAGCAGTTCTTC.

This clone was observed a single time. The chain uses TRBV19 and TRBJ2-4; tentatively, D is TRBD1 (7 bases). V gave up 0 bases and J gave up 8 bases, with 17 bases separating them. The germline CDR1 and CDR2 sequences are LNHDA and SQIVND (reference sequence). This CDR3 is built from 16 residues. In nucleotides, the CDR3 is TGTGCCAGTAGTATAGACCCAGGGGGAGGAGCGGACATTCAGTACTTC. Its protein product is CASSIDPGGGADIQYF. The whole variable domain, filled in from reference TRBV19 and TRBJ2-4, reads DGGITQSPKYLFRKEGQNVTLSCEQNLNHDAMYWYRQDPGQGLRLIYYSQIVNDFQKGDIAEGYSVSREKKESFPLTVTSAQKNPTAFYLCASSIDPGGGADIQYFGAGTRLSVL.

The rearrangement uses TRBV29-1 and TRBJ2-1; TRBD2 matches 8 bases. The V gene end was trimmed by 3 bases and the J gene end by 2 bases; junction bases not matched to a gene: 6. Germline V gene sequence: CDR1 SQVTM, CDR2 ANQGSEA. The CDR3 is made up of 15 amino acids. The CDR3 reads CSVDGRGLAYNEQFF. For the CDR3, the DNA is TGCAGCGTTGACGGGAGGGGATTAGCCTACAATGAGCAGTTCTTC.

The chain uses TRBV1 and TRBJ2-1; the D call of TRBD1 is as the table states it, not checked on the DNA. TRBV1 is labeled a pseudogene. The CDR3 runs 16 residues. The chain's CDR3 is CTSDPEEDREGNEQFF. In DNA, the CDR3 is TGCACCAGCGACCCAGAAGAGGACAGGGAAGGCAATGAGCAGTTCTTC.

J is TRBJ1-4 and V is TRBV27; tentatively, D is TRBD1 (5 bases). Trimming took 5 bases from V and 0 from J, leaving 13 bases between them. This CDR3 has 16 residues. CDR1 is MNHEY, CDR2 SMNVEV, per germline (reference sequence). The CDR3 nucleotides read TGTGCCAGCAGTCACGCATACAGGTCAACTAATGAAAAACTGTTTTTT. Amino acid sequence: CASSHAYRSTNEKLFF.

V gene TRBV15 combines with J gene TRBJ1-1, with D possibly TRBD1 on 5 matching bases. This CDR3 spans 15 amino acids. V was trimmed by 5 bases and J by 1 base, leaving 14 bases between them. CDR1 is LNHNV, CDR2 YYDKDF, per germline (reference sequence). CDR3 sequence: CATSPWGRTNTEAFF. CDR3 nucleotides: TGTGCCACCAGCCCCTGGGGCAGGACGAACACTGAAGCTTTCTTT.

The chain is built from TRBV2 and TRBJ2-5; 7 bases align to TRBD1. The germline V gene encodes CDR1 SNHLY and CDR2 FYNNEI. The ends lost 6 bases at V and 1 base at J; junction bases unmatched: 5. The CDR3 length is 14 residues. The CDR3 spells CASRVDRTQETQYF. CDR3 DNA sequence: TGTGCCAGCAGGGTGGACAGGACCCAAGAGACCCAGTACTTC. Full variable domain (rest looked up from reference TRBV2 and TRBJ2-5): EPEVTQTPSHQVTQMGQEVILRCVPISNHLYFYWYRQILGQKVEFLVSFYNNEISEKSEIFDDQFSVERPDGSNFTLKIRSTKLEDSAMYFCASRVDRTQETQYFGPGTRLLVL.

This chain uses TRBV7-9 with TRBJ2-6; 10 bases are a match to TRBD1. Germline V gene lookup returns CDR1 SEHNR and CDR2 FQNEAQ (reference sequence). V lost 8 bases and J lost 4; bases outside the gene matches: 17. The CDR3 is 19 amino acids. CDR3: CASPPNSGTGAYGANVLTF. CDR3 DNA sequence: TGTGCCAGCCCGCCAAACTCCGGGACAGGGGCTTACGGGGCCAACGTCCTGACTTTC.

This clone was counted only a few times. V and J are TRBV19 and TRBJ2-1, with 14 positions matching TRBD2. Germline loops: CDR1 LNHDA, CDR2 SQIVND (reference sequence). J gave up 4 bases and V 5 bases, and 7 bases lay outside the gene matches. The CDR3 runs 17 residues. The CDR3 reads CASSARLAGGPYNEQFF. In DNA, the CDR3 is TGTGCCAGTAGTGCCCGACTAGCGGGGGGGCCGTACAATGAGCAGTTCTTC.

This rearrangement joins TRBV7-2 to TRBJ2-3; D might be TRBD1 (6 bases). CDR3 length: 15 residues. V lost 6 bases, J lost 2 bases, and 15 bases lay in between. From germline, CDR1 is SGHTA and CDR2 FQGNSA. This chain's CDR3 is CASSNQRGNTDTQYF. CDR3 DNA: TGTGCCAGCAGTAATCAGAGGGGGAACACAGATACGCAGTATTTT.

This clone was observed a handful of times. The V gene is TRBV28, the J gene TRBJ1-4; no clear D gene. This CDR3 is built from 11 residues. Germline V gene lookup returns CDR1 MDHEN and CDR2 SYDVKM. Trimming removed 11 bases at V and 8 bases at J, with 12 bases between. The CDR3 DNA reads as TGTGCCGTAACGGGGAGAGAAAAACTGTTTTTT. Amino acid sequence: CAVTGREKLFF.

The chain employs TRBV19 and TRBJ2-5, with D perhaps matching TRBD1 (6 bases). The germline gives CDR1 LNHDA, CDR2 SQIVND (reference sequence). V was clipped by 3 bases and J by 3 bases, with 11 bases between them. The CDR3 length is 14 residues. In DNA form, the CDR3 reads TGTGCCAGTAGTATCCGGGACAAGGAAGAGACCCAGTACTTC. Its protein product is CASSIRDKEETQYF. Full variable domain (remainder filled in from reference TRBV19 and TRBJ2-5): DGGITQSPKYLFRKEGQNVTLSCEQNLNHDAMYWYRQDPGQGLRLIYYSQIVNDFQKGDIAEGYSVSREKKESFPLTVTSAQKNPTAFYLCASSIRDKEETQYFGPGTRLLVL.

This chain uses TRBV28 with TRBJ1-5; no clear D. Germline loops: CDR1 MDHEN, CDR2 SYDVKM. V was shortened by 7 bases and J by 0 bases, with 13 bases between the two germline ends. The CDR3 has 15 residues. CDR3 sequence reads: CASIRGRYSNQPQHF. Written as DNA, the CDR3 is TGTGCCAGCATCCGCGGGAGATATAGCAATCAGCCCCAGCATTTT.

This sequence joins TRBV27 and TRBJ1-4; no firm D call. Per germline, CDR1 MNHEY and CDR2 SMNVEV (reference sequence). This CDR3 has 14 residues. Deletions cut 4 bases from V and 0 bases from J, with 6 bases between. The chain's CDR3 is CASSSLSTNEKLFF. The CDR3 bases are TGTGCCAGCAGTTCACTGTCAACTAATGAAAAACTGTTTTTT.

The chain is built from TRBV2 and TRBJ1-2, with 8 positions matching TRBD1. V was clipped by 3 bases and J by 4 bases; unmatched bases: 4. CDR1 and CDR2 (germline): SNHLY, FYNNEI. CDR3 size: 14 residues. This CDR3 reads CASSEDRVSYGYTF. The CDR3 DNA reads TGTGCCAGCAGTGAGGACAGGGTGTCCTATGGCTACACCTTC.